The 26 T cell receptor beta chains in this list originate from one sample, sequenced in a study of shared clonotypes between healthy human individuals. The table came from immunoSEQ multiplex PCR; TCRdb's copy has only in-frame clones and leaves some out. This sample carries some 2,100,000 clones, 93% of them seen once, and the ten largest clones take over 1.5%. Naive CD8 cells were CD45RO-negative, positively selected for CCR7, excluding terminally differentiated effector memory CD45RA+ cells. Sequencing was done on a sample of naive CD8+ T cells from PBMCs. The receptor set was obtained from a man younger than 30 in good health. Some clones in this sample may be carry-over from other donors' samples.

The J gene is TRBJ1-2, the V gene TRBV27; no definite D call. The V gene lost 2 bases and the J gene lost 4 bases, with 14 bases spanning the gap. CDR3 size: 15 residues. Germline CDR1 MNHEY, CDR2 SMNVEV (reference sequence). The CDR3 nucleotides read TGTGCCAGCAGTTTAGAGCGGTCTCTTTTCTATGGCTACACCTTC. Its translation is CASSLERSLFYGYTF.

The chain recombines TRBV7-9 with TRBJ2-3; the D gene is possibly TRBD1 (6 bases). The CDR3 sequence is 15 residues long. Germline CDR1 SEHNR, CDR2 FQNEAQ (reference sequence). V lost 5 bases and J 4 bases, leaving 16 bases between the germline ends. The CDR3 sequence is CASSPGTSSADTQYF. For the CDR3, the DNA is TGTGCCAGCAGCCCCGGGACATCATCGGCAGATACGCAGTATTTT.

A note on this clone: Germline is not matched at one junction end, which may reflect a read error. The CDR3 region is CASSLGQGYEQFF. In nucleotides, the CDR3 is TGCGCCAGCAGTTTGGGACAGGGCTATGAGCAGTTCTTC. The genes are TRBV5-1 and TRBJ2-1; 9 bases are a match to TRBD1. This CDR3 contains 13 residues. Germline CDR1 SGHRS, CDR2 YFSETQ. The whole variable domain, remainder taken from reference TRBV5-1 and TRBJ2-1, is KAGVTQTPRYLIKTRGQQVTLSCSPISGHRSVSWYQQTPGQGLQFLFEYFSETQRNKGNFPGRFSGRQFSNSRSEMNVSTLELGDSALYLCASSLGQGYEQFFGPGTRLTVL.

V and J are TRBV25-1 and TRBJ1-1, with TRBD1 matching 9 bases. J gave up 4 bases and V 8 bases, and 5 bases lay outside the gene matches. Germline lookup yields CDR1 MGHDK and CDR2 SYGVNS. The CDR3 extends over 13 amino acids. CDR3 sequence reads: CASRTGAFTEAFF. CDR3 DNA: TGTGCCAGCCGGACAGGGGCATTCACTGAAGCTTTCTTT.

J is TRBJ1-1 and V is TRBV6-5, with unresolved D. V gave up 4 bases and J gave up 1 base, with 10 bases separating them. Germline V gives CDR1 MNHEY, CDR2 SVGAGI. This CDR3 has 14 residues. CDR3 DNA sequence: TGTGCCAGCAGTTTCACCAGGCCGAACACTGAAGCTTTCTTT. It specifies CASSFTRPNTEAFF.

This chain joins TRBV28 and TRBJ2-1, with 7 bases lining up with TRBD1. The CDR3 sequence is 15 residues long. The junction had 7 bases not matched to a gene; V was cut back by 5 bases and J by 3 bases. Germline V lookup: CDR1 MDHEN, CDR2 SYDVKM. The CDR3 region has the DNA TGTGCCAGCAGTCGTCGGGACAGCTTCTACAATGAGCAGTTCTTC. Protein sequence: CASSRRDSFYNEQFF.

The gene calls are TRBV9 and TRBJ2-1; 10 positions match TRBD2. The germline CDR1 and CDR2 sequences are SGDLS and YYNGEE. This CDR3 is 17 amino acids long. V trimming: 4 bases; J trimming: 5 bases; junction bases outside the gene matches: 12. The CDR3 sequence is CASSPPLASGRNNEQFF. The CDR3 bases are TGTGCCAGCAGCCCGCCCCTGGCTAGCGGGAGAAACAATGAGCAGTTCTTC.

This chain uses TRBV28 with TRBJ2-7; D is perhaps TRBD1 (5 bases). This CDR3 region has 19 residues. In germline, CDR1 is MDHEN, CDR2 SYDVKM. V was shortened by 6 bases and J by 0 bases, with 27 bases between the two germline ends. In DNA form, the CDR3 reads TGTGCCAGCAGGTCACCCGGCACAGGCCAAGGCAGGAGCTCCTACGAGCAGTACTTC. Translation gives CASRSPGTGQGRSSYEQYF.

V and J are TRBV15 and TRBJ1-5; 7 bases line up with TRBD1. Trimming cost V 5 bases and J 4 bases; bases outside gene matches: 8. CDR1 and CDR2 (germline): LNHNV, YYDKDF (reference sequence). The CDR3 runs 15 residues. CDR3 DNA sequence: TGTGCCACCAGCCAAGGGCAGGGGGTTAATCAGCCCCAGCATTTT. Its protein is CATSQGQGVNQPQHF.

The CDR3 nucleotides are TGTGCCAGCAGATTGACAGACTCTCTTGACTATGGCTACACCTTC. Translating it yields CASRLTDSLDYGYTF. The chain is built from TRBV28 and TRBJ1-2; TRBD1 might be the D (5 bases). Trimming removed 6 bases at V and 3 bases at J, with 17 bases between. CDR1 and CDR2 from the germline V gene are MDHEN and SYDVKM. There are 15 residues in the CDR3.

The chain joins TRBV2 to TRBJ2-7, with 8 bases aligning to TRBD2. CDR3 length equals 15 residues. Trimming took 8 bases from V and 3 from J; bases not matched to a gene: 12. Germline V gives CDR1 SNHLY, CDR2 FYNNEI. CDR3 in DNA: TGTGCCAGCGGAGAATCCGGGACTAGTGACTACGAGCAGTACTTC. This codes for CASGESGTSDYEQYF.

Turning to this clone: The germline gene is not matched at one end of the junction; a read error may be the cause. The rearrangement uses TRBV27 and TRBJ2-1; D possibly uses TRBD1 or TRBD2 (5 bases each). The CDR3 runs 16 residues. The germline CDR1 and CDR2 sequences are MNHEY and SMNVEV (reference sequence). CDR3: CASSLADPGTYNEQFF. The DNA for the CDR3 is TGTGCCAGCAGTTTAGCCGATCCCGGGACCTATAATGAGCAGTTCTTC.

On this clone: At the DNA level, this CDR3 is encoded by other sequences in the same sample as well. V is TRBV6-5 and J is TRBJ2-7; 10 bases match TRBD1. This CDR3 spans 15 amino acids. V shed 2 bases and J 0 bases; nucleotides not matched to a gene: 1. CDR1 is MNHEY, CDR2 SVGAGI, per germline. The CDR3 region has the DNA TGTGCCAGCAGTTACGGGACAGGGGCCTCCTACGAGCAGTACTTC. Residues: CASSYGTGASYEQYF.

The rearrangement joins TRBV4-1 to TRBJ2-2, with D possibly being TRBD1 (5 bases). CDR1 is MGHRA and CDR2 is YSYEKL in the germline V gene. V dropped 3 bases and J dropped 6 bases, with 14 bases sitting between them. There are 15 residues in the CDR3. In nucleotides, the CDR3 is TGCGCCAGCAGCCAGGGGCTCTTTAAGGCCGGGGAGCTGTTTTTT. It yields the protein CASSQGLFKAGELFF.

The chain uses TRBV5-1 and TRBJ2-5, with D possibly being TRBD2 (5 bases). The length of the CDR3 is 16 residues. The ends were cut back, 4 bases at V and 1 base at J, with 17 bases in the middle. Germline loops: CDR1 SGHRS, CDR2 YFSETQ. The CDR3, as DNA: TGCGCCAGCAGCGGGTCCTCTGCCAGCGGCCAAGAGACCCAGTACTTC. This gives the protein CASSGSSASGQETQYF.

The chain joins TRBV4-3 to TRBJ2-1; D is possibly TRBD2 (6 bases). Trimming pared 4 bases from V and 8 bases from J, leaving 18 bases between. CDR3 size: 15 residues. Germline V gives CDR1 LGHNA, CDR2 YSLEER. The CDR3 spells CASSPSSVSIDEQFF. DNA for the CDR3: TGCGCCAGCAGCCCTTCTAGCGTGTCGATCGATGAGCAGTTCTTC.

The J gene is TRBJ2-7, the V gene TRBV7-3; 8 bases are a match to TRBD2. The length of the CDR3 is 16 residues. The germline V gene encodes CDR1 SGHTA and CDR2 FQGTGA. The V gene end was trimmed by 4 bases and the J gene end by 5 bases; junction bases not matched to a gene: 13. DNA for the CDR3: TGTGCCAGCAGCTCTTACTTACACGGACTAGCCGACGAGCAGTACTTC. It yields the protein CASSSYLHGLADEQYF.

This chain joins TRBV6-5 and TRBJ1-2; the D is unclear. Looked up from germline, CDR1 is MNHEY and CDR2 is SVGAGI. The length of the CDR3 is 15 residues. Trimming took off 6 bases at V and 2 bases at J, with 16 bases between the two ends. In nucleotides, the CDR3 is TGTGCCAGCAGCCCCGGCCCCACGCCAAACTATGGCTACACCTTC. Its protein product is CASSPGPTPNYGYTF.

The CDR3: CASSPPTAEHEQYF. CDR3 sequence (DNA): TGCGCCAGCAGCCCGCCGACGGCGGAACACGAGCAGTACTTC. The chain is built from TRBV4-1 and TRBJ2-7; D gene unclear. Germline loops: CDR1 MGHRA, CDR2 YSYEKL. The V end lost 4 bases, the J end lost 5 bases, and 15 bases lay between the germline ends. The CDR3 consists of 14 residues.

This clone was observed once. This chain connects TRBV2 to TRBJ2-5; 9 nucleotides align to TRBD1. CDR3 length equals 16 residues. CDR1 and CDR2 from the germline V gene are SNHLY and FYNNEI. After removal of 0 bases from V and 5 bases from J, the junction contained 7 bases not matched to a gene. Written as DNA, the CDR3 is TGTGCCAGCAGTGAAGCACACAGGGGGCCCGGGGAGACCCAGTACTTC. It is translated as CASSEAHRGPGETQYF.

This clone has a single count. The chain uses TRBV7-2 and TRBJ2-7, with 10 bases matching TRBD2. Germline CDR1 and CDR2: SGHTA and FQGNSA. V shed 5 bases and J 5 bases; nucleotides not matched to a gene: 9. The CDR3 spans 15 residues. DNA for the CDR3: TGTGCCAGCAGCGTTAGCGGGAGGTTTCGCGACGAGCAGTACTTC. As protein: CASSVSGRFRDEQYF.

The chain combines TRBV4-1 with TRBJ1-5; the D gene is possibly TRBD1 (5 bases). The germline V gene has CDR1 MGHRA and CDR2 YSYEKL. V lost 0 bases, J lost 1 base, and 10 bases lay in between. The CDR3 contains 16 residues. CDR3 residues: CASSQDTRDSNQPQHF. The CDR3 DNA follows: TGCGCCAGCAGCCAAGATACCCGGGACAGCAATCAGCCCCAGCATTTT.

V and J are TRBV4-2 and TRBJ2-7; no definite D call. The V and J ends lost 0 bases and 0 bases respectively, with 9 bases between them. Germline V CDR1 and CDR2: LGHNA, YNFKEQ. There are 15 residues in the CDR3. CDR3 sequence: CASSQDLYSSYEQYF. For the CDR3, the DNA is TGTGCCAGCAGCCAAGATTTATATAGCTCCTACGAGCAGTACTTC.

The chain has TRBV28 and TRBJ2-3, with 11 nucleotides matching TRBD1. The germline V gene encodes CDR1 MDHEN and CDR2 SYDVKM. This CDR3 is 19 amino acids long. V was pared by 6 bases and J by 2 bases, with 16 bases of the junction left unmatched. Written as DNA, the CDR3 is TGTGCCAGCAGCCCTAGGACAGGGGGCGTAGCGCCTAACACAGATACGCAGTATTTT. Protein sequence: CASSPRTGGVAPNTDTQYF.

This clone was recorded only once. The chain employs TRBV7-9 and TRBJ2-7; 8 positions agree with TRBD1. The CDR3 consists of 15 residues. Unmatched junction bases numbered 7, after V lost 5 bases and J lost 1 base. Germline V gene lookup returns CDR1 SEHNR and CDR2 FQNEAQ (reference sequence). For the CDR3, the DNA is TGTGCCAGCAGCAAAGACAGGGGTGTGTCCTACGAGCAGTACTTC. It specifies CASSKDRGVSYEQYF.

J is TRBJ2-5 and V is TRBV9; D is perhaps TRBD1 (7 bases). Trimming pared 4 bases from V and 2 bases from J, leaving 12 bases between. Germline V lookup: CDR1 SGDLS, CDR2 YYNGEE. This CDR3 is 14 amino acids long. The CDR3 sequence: CASSQGGMQETQYF. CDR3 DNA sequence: TGTGCCAGCAGCCAGGGGGGAATGCAAGAGACCCAGTACTTC.